One T cell receptor beta chain is described in this entry. The data were produced by immunoSEQ multiplex PCR, yet TCRdb's version contains in-frame clones alone and is incomplete. This table has about 120,000 clones, 65% to 85% appearing once. This record comes from a study of blood T cell repertoires in COVID-19. There are 14 residues in the CDR3. Trimming shortened V by 4 bases and J by 0 bases, and 10 bases separated the two germline ends. Germline loops: CDR1 SGHRS, CDR2 YFSETQ. The clonotype was recovered from a woman in her 70s with acute or convalescent COVID-19. The V and J genes are TRBV5-1 and TRBJ1-1; perhaps TRBD1 as D (5 bases). The sample was peripheral blood. DNA of the CDR3: TGCGCCAGCAGCGAACAGGTTGTGAACACTGAAGCTTTCTTT. Protein product: CASSEQVVNTEAFF.